The rows below give T cell receptor beta chains drawn from one sample of a study of T cells after yellow fever vaccination. TCRdb re-derived calls from the 5' RACE reads in MiXCR, one entry per CDR3 protein. The data show almost 600,000 distinct CDR3 sequences, with approximately 12% seen just once and over 12% held by the top ten. This sample comprised PBMCs, obtained on the day of the yellow fever booster vaccination. These receptors all come from a young man who received the YFV17D yellow fever vaccine. Each CDR3 is given with its conserved first and last residue. D genes are given only for firm matches. Clone size is shown for a subset of rows, as once, few, many or a class of expanded clone.

>TRBV7-2|few|.|TRBJ1-2
CASSLEETGVGYTF
TGTGCCAGCAGCTTAGAGGAGACAGGAGTGGGCTACACCTTC
>TRBV5-4|few|TRBD2|TRBJ2-7
CAVLLAQSSYEQYF
TGTGCCGTCCTACTAGCGCAAAGCTCCTACGAGCAGTACTTC
>TRBV20-1|few|.|TRBJ2-5
CSARGRGVSFGTQYF
TGCAGTGCTAGAGGCCGGGGTGTATCGTTCGGGACCCAGTACTTC
>TRBV11-2|few|.|TRBJ1-1
CASSLSSLVMNTEAFF
TGTGCCAGCAGCTTAAGCTCTTTAGTGATGAACACTGAAGCTTTCTTT
>TRBV6-1|.|TRBD1|TRBJ2-7
CASRPDGTATYEQYF
TGTGCCAGCAGGCCAGACGGGACAGCTACCTACGAGCAGTACTTC
>TRBV5-1|.|.|TRBJ2-7
CASSLIGSMEQYF
TGCGCCAGCAGCTTGATAGGGTCTATGGAGCAGTACTTC
>TRBV5-1|few|.|TRBJ2-3
CASSFTAHTDTQYF
TGCGCCAGCAGCTTCACGGCCCACACAGATACGCAGTATTTT
>TRBV25-1|few|TRBD2|TRBJ2-3
CASSEQTLAGVSDTQYF
TGTGCCAGCAGTGAACAAACCCTAGCGGGAGTTTCAGATACGCAGTATTTT
>TRBV5-4|few|.|TRBJ2-5
CASSGTGTQETQYF
TGTGCCAGCAGCGGAACAGGGACTCAAGAGACCCAGTACTTC
>TRBV18|few|.|TRBJ2-2
CASSARGQTNTGELFF
TGTGCCAGCTCGGCCCGGGGCCAAACGAACACCGGGGAGCTGTTTTTT
>TRBV6-5|few|.|TRBJ2-3
CASSRLDTQYF
TGTGCCAGCAGTCGTTTAGATACGCAGTATTTT
>TRBV29-1|few|.|TRBJ2-7
CSVEDRGWQGQDEQYF
TGCAGCGTTGAAGATCGAGGGTGGCAGGGGCAGGACGAGCAGTACTTC
>TRBV28|.|.|TRBJ2-1
CASLALGGEQFF
TGTGCCAGCCTCGCCCTCGGGGGTGAGCAGTTCTTC
>TRBV28|few|.|TRBJ1-2
CASSRPYKDGYTF
TGTGCCAGCAGTAGACCCTACAAGGATGGCTACACCTTC
>TRBV28|.|.|TRBJ2-1
CASSFREFYNEQFF
TGTGCCAGCAGTTTTCGGGAATTCTACAATGAGCAGTTCTTC
>TRBV10-1|few|.|TRBJ2-2
CASSTNRENTGELFF
TGCGCCAGCAGTACCAACAGGGAGAACACCGGGGAGCTGTTTTTT
>TRBV10-3|.|TRBD1|TRBJ2-3
CAISVRSPGQGADTQYF
TGTGCCATCAGTGTGAGATCTCCGGGACAGGGCGCAGATACGCAGTATTTT
>TRBV20-1|.|.|TRBJ1-5
CSARYTTGSNQPQHF
TGCAGTGCTAGATACACAACAGGTAGCAATCAGCCCCAGCATTTT
>TRBV19|once|TRBD1|TRBJ2-7
CASSPGQAFYELYF
TGTGCCAGTAGCCCGGGACAGGCCTTCTACGAGCTGTACTTC
>TRBV14|.|.|TRBJ2-5
CASSQVASETQYF
TGTGCCAGCAGCCAAGTGGCCTCGGAGACCCAGTACTTC
>TRBV20-1|few|.|TRBJ1-2
CSASNYGGAYGYTF
TGCAGTGCTAGTAATTACGGAGGGGCCTATGGCTACACCTTC
>TRBV12-3/TRBV12-4|few|.|TRBJ1-5
CASSTGQPQHF
TGTGCCAGCAGTACCGGTCAGCCCCAGCATTTT
>TRBV10-3|few|TRBD2|TRBJ2-5
CAISEDWTRGGETQYF
TGTGCCATCAGTGAGGACTGGACCCGGGGGGGCGAGACCCAGTACTTC
>TRBV7-2|many|.|TRBJ2-5
CASSLRQSYQETQYF
TGTGCCAGCAGCTTAAGACAATCATACCAAGAGACCCAGTACTTC
>TRBV6-2/TRBV6-3|.|TRBD1|TRBJ2-1
CASSSPWTGLDEQFF
TGTGCCAGCAGTTCCCCCTGGACAGGCCTCGATGAGCAGTTCTTC
>TRBV29-1|few|.|TRBJ2-7
CSVQLTTGTAYEQYF
TGCAGCGTTCAGCTTACAACCGGGACGGCCTACGAGCAGTACTTC